This passage covers 10 T cell receptor beta chains from one sample sequenced in a study of control samples from healthy donors and cancer patients. The assay was immunoSEQ multiplex PCR, and TCRdb's table has in-frame clones only and misses some. In the table there are about 120,000 clones, roughly 90% of which are singletons. Sequenced material: blood. The source is a man between 18 and 35 years old in good health.

This rearrangement joins TRBV4-2 to TRBJ2-5, with D perhaps TRBD2 (5 bases). The V gene lost 4 bases and the J gene lost 4 bases, with 13 bases spanning the gap. Looked up from germline, CDR1 is LGHNA and CDR2 is YNFKEQ. The CDR3 extends over 14 amino acids. CDR3: CASSRSRAGETQYF. The CDR3 region has the DNA TGTGCCAGCAGCCGCTCACGGGCGGGAGAGACCCAGTACTTC.

This sequence joins TRBV29-1 and TRBJ2-2, with a possible D match to TRBD2 (5 bases). This CDR3 spans 13 amino acids. Trimming removed 7 bases from V and 1 base from J, with 10 bases in between. Germline V gene lookup returns CDR1 SQVTM and CDR2 ANQGSEA. As DNA, the CDR3 is TGCAGCGCGTACCGGGGGAACACCGGGGAGCTGTTTTTT. Translating gives CSAYRGNTGELFF.

The chain recombines TRBV6-5 with TRBJ1-1, with 10 bases matching TRBD1. This CDR3 comprises 15 residues. V was pared by 5 bases and J by 5 bases, with 8 bases of the junction left unmatched. The V gene's germline CDR1 is MNHEY and CDR2 SVGAGI. CDR3 amino acids: CASSPGDRGWTEAFF. The CDR3 bases are TGTGCCAGCAGTCCCGGGGACAGGGGATGGACTGAAGCTTTCTTT.

This sequence joins TRBV10-3 and TRBJ1-1; 11 bases match TRBD1. The CDR3 is 18 residues long. Germline V gene data show CDR1 as ENHRY and CDR2 as SYGVKD. With 2 bases clipped from V and 1 base from J, the junction kept 9 bases outside the gene matches. CDR3 sequence (DNA): TGTGCCATCAGTGAGACTCCCTGGGACAGGGGGGCGAACACTGAAGCTTTCTTT. Amino acids: CAISETPWDRGANTEAFF.

Worth noting for this clone: The identical CDR3 is also encoded by other nucleotide sequences in the sample. This chain links TRBV19 with TRBJ1-2, with 7 nucleotides matching TRBD1. The CDR3 length is 13 residues. Per germline, CDR1 LNHDA and CDR2 SQIVND (reference sequence). J was trimmed by 3 bases and V by 6 bases; bases with no gene match: 4. The CDR3, as DNA: TGTGCCAGTAGCATCGGGACAGACTATGGCTACACCTTC. Its translation: CASSIGTDYGYTF.

In regard to this clone: The sample holds other DNA sequences that translate to the same CDR3. This chain uses TRBV14 with TRBJ1-1; D not certain. The CDR3 covers 13 residues. The V end was cut by 3 bases, the J end by 5 bases, with 10 bases between. Germline assignment: CDR1 SGHDN and CDR2 FVKESK. The CDR3 here is CASSQSTRTEAFF. For the CDR3, the DNA is TGTGCCAGCAGCCAGAGCACTAGGACTGAAGCTTTCTTT. The complete variable domain, with remaining parts taken from reference TRBV14 and TRBJ1-1, reads EAGVTQFPSHSVIEKGQTVTLRCDPISGHDNLYWYRRVMGKEIKFLLHFVKESKQDESGMPNNRFLAERTGGTYSTLKVQPAELEDSGVYFCASSQSTRTEAFFGQGTRLTVV.

The V gene is TRBV11-3, the J gene TRBJ1-1, with 7 bases identical to TRBD1. The junction had 6 bases not matched to a gene; V was cut back by 1 base and J by 10 bases. The germline gives CDR1 SGHNT, CDR2 YENEEA. CDR3 length: 13 residues. CDR3 residues: CASSLATGSRAFF. CDR3 DNA sequence: TGTGCCAGCAGCTTAGCGACAGGGTCTAGAGCTTTCTTT.

The chain combines TRBV6-4 with TRBJ1-1; weak D call: TRBD1 (6 bases). Germline V lookup: CDR1 MRHNA, CDR2 SNTAGT. The CDR3 sequence is 15 residues long. Trimming stripped 4 bases from V and 1 base from J, with 13 bases between. CDR3 residues: CASSALAGANTEAFF. CDR3 sequence (DNA): TGTGCCAGCAGTGCCCTCGCAGGGGCGAACACTGAAGCTTTCTTT.

This rearrangement joins TRBV7-9 to TRBJ1-1; D not certain. Germline-derived CDR1 and CDR2 are SEHNR and FQNEAQ (reference sequence). The CDR3 is 13 residues long. Trimming left V 1 base short and J 8 bases short, with 11 bases between. CDR3 in amino acids: CASSLVLTGEAFF. The CDR3 nucleotides are TGTGCCAGCAGCTTAGTTTTAACCGGGGAAGCTTTCTTT.

V is TRBV15 and J is TRBJ2-7, with D possibly being TRBD1 (6 bases). This CDR3 region has 15 residues. The germline V gene has CDR1 LNHNV and CDR2 YYDKDF (reference sequence). V gave up 1 base and J gave up 1 base, with 11 bases separating them. The CDR3 DNA follows: TGTGCCACCAGCAGAGCCACGGACAGTTCCTACGAGCAGTACTTC. This codes for CATSRATDSSYEQYF. Using reference TRBV15 and TRBJ2-7 for the parts outside the CDR3, the full variable domain is DAMVIQNPRYQVTQFGKPVTLSCSQTLNHNVMYWYQQKSSQAPKLLFHYYDKDFNNEADTPDNFQSRRPNTSFCFLDIRSPGLGDTAMYLCATSRATDSSYEQYFGPGTRLTVT.